A selection of T cell receptor beta chains follows, all from one sample in a study of Graves' ophthalmopathy and Graves' hyperthyroidism. TCRdb fed the multiplex PCR reads into MiXCR, producing one record per CDR3 protein. The sample contains about 740,000 distinct CDR3 sequences, roughly 41% of which appear only once. The sequencing sample was made of peripheral blood. The origin of the receptors is an adult man with Graves' ophthalmopathy. CDR3s include the opening cysteine and the closing phenylalanine or tryptophan. The D gene is left open where the match is weak. Size is omitted from some rows. Given values are once, few, many or a class for expanded clones.

J	size	V	D	DNA	CDR3
TRBJ1-1	many	TRBV2	NA	TGTGCCAGCAGTGACGAAAGGGACACTGAAGCTTTCTTT	CASSDERDTEAFF
TRBJ1-2	many	TRBV7-8	NA	TGTGCCAGCAGCTTTCATCAGGGAGGCTACACCTTC	CASSFHQGGYTF
TRBJ2-5	NA	TRBV29-1	TRBD2	TGCAGCGCCGAACTCGGACTAGCGGTTCAAGAGACCCAGTACTTC	CSAELGLAVQETQYF
TRBJ2-7	NA	TRBV25-1	NA	TGTGCCAGCAGCCAAGATCGGGTCAGAAATAGTCGATCCAACGAGCAGTACTTC	CASSQDRVRNSRSNEQYF
TRBJ1-6	NA	TRBV2	TRBD1	TGTGCCAGCAGTGAAATTCAGGGGGCTCGGGGTTCACCCCTCCACTTT	CASSEIQGARGSPLHF
TRBJ2-7	many	TRBV7-2	NA	TGTGCCAGCAGCTCTACCGACAGAGATACCTACGAGCAGTACTTC	CASSSTDRDTYEQYF
TRBJ1-4	few	TRBV2	NA	TGTGCCAGCAGAGAGGCACTCGGGAATGAAAAACTGTTTTTT	CASREALGNEKLFF
TRBJ2-7	NA	TRBV5-1	TRBD1	TGCGCCAGCAGCCCCGGGACAGGGGCGGACGAGCAGTACTTC	CASSPGTGADEQYF
TRBJ1-1	many	TRBV29-1	NA	TGCAGCGTTGAAGATCCGTCCAGGCTGAACACTGAAGCTTTCTTT	CSVEDPSRLNTEAFF
TRBJ2-7	NA	TRBV7-9	TRBD1	TGTGCCAGCAGCGATCGGACAGGGGTTACCTACGAGCAGTACTTC	CASSDRTGVTYEQYF
TRBJ2-7	many	TRBV29-1	NA	TGCAGCGCCAGGACGGACACCTACGAGCAGTACTTC	CSARTDTYEQYF
TRBJ1-2	many	TRBV29-1	NA	TGCAGCGTTGGATTGACAGACTCGGGGGATGGCTACACCTTC	CSVGLTDSGDGYTF
TRBJ2-2	NA	TRBV11-2	NA	TGTGCCAGCAGCTTCCCCCCCGTTGAAGCGACCGGGGAGCTGTTTTTT	CASSFPPVEATGELFF
TRBJ1-6	NA	TRBV25-1	NA	TGTGCTAGAGATCCTCGGCCGGATAATTCACCCCTCCACTTT	CARDPRPDNSPLHF
TRBJ1-1	once	TRBV2	NA	TGTGCCAGCAACGGACCCATGAACACTGAAGCTTTCTTT	CASNGPMNTEAFF
TRBJ1-2	NA	TRBV19	NA	TGTGCCAGCAGTTTTACCACCGGAGAAGGCTACACCTTC	CASSFTTGEGYTF
TRBJ1-2	NA	TRBV19	TRBD1	TGTGCCAGTAGTATCCGAAACAGGGGAGGCTACACCTTC	CASSIRNRGGYTF
TRBJ1-5	few	TRBV5-6	NA	TGTGCCAGCAGCTTGGGTAAATACAATCAGCCCCAGCATTTT	CASSLGKYNQPQHF
TRBJ2-5	NA	TRBV5-6	TRBD1	TGTGCCAGCAGCTTGGGTGGACAGGGTCAAGAGACCCAGTACTTC	CASSLGGQGQETQYF
TRBJ2-6	few	TRBV7-9	TRBD2	TGTGCCAGCAGCTTAGTCAGCGGGAGGGCCTCTGGGGCCAACGTCCTGACTTTC	CASSLVSGRASGANVLTF
TRBJ2-2	NA	TRBV10-3	NA	TGTGCCAGCGCTCGAATCGACGCCGGGGAGCTGTTTTTT	CASARIDAGELFF
TRBJ2-7	few	TRBV20-1	NA	TGCAGTGCTGACCAGCTAGCCTACGAGCAGTACTTC	CSADQLAYEQYF
TRBJ2-7	many	TRBV20-1	TRBD1	TGCAGTGCTGGGGGACAGTCCTACGAGCAGTACTTC	CSAGGQSYEQYF
TRBJ2-5	few	TRBV5-1	TRBD1	TGCGCCAGCAGCTTCCCTACAGGGGTGGAGACCCAGTACTTC	CASSFPTGVETQYF
TRBJ2-7	NA	TRBV4-2	TRBD2	TGTGCCAGCAGCCAAGATCTTGGGACTAGCGGGAGCGAGCAGTACTTC	CASSQDLGTSGSEQYF
TRBJ2-6	NA	TRBV29-1	NA	TGCAGGCTCGACCGGGCTGGGGCCAACGTCCTGACTTTC	CRLDRAGANVLTF
TRBJ1-1	few	TRBV20-1	NA	TGCAGTGCACCAGGGCTTAGCACTGAAGCTTTCTTT	CSAPGLSTEAFF
TRBJ1-5	many	TRBV20-1	NA	TGCAGTGCTAGGGCGGGCAATCAGCCCCAGCATTTT	CSARAGNQPQHF
TRBJ1-4	few	TRBV20-1	NA	TGCAGTGCTACCCCGATAACCTCGAATGAAAAACTGTTTTTT	CSATPITSNEKLFF
TRBJ2-1	NA	TRBV29-1	NA	TGCAGCGTTGAAGCCCGCTACAATGAGCAGTTCTTC	CSVEARYNEQFF
TRBJ2-6	NA	TRBV19	TRBD2	TGTGCCAGCAGTTTAAACGGGGGGGTTTCTGGGGCCAACGTCCTGACTTTC	CASSLNGGVSGANVLTF
TRBJ1-5	NA	TRBV10-3	NA	TGTGCCAGCGGACACGGGGGGGGATTACAGCAGCCCCAGCATTTT	CASGHGGGLQQPQHF
TRBJ1-6	many	TRBV7-8	TRBD1	TGTGCCAGCAGCGATAGGGACAGGGGCAGCTCCTATAATTCACCCCTCCACTTT	CASSDRDRGSSYNSPLHF
TRBJ1-5	few	TRBV20-1	NA	TGCAGTGCTAGAACCAGCGCAGGGGTCGATCAGCCCCAGCATTTT	CSARTSAGVDQPQHF
TRBJ2-3	NA	TRBV10-1	NA	TGCGCCAGCAGAAAAGCGGACTCAGATACGCAGTATTTT	CASRKADSDTQYF
TRBJ1-5	few	TRBV2	NA	TGTGCCAGCAGTTTTCACAGAAATCAGCCCCAGCATTTT	CASSFHRNQPQHF
TRBJ2-7	NA	TRBV9	NA	TGTGCCAGCAGCGTACATAATAGGTTCGGGTACGAGCAGTACTTC	CASSVHNRFGYEQYF
TRBJ1-5	few	TRBV20-1	NA	TGCAGTGCAGTCAAAGGGGATCAGCCCCAGCATTTT	CSAVKGDQPQHF
TRBJ1-4	few	TRBV19	TRBD1	TGTGCCAGCCGTGGGGACAGGGTCGAAAAACTGTTTTTT	CASRGDRVEKLFF
TRBJ1-2	few	TRBV4-1	TRBD1	TGCGCCAGCAGCCAAGAAACCAGGGGGCGAGGCTATGGCTACACCTTC	CASSQETRGRGYGYTF
TRBJ1-2	NA	TRBV15	TRBD1	TGTGCCACCAGCAGAGCGGGACAGGAACATGGCTACACCTTC	CATSRAGQEHGYTF
TRBJ1-1	few	TRBV9	TRBD1	TGTGCCAGCAGCTTGACAGGGGTGAAAAACACTGAAGCTTTCTTT	CASSLTGVKNTEAFF
TRBJ1-2	many	TRBV25-1	NA	TGTGCCAGCAGTGACCGAGGGGGCTACACCTTC	CASSDRGGYTF
TRBJ2-7	NA	TRBV29-1	TRBD2	TGCAGTTTATGGGAGGGCTCCTACGAGCAGTACTTC	CSLWEGSYEQYF
TRBJ2-3	many	TRBV10-3	NA	TGTGCCATCGGGGCAGGGAGCACAGATACGCAGTATTTT	CAIGAGSTDTQYF
TRBJ2-5	NA	TRBV19	NA	TGTGCCAGTAGTAGTCTTAAGGCGCCCCAGTACTTC	CASSSLKAPQYF
TRBJ2-5	NA	TRBV19	NA	TGTGCCAGTAGCATACGACAGTTCCAAGAGACCCAGTACTTC	CASSIRQFQETQYF
TRBJ1-2	NA	TRBV7-9	TRBD1	TGTGCCGGCAGCTTGGAGGCAGGGGGCTATGGCTACACCTTC	CAGSLEAGGYGYTF
TRBJ1-5	few	TRBV10-2	NA	TGTGCCAGCAGACGGGACGTGATCGGCGATCAGCCCCAGCATTTT	CASRRDVIGDQPQHF
TRBJ1-1	many	TRBV14	TRBD1	TGTGCCAGCAGCCAGAGACAGGGCTTCACTGAAGCTTTCTTT	CASSQRQGFTEAFF
TRBJ1-1	NA	TRBV25-1	TRBD1	TGTGCCAGCTCACCACAGGGGGCCGGAGCTTTCTTT	CASSPQGAGAFF
TRBJ1-5	many	TRBV10-3	NA	TGTGCCATCAGTGAAACGGCTGGGGGGAGCAATCAGCCCCAGCATTTT	CAISETAGGSNQPQHF
TRBJ2-7	once	TRBV25-1	NA	TGTGCCAGCAGTGATAGTGCCGGGGACGTCCTCCTTTACGAGCAGTACTTC	CASSDSAGDVLLYEQYF
TRBJ1-4	NA	TRBV10-3	NA	TGTGCCATCAGTGATCGTCTAGGGTATGAAAAACCGTTTTTT	CAISDRLGYEKPFF